This T cell receptor (beta chain) was sequenced during a study of early T cells in non-severe SARS-CoV-2 infection. Across the study: Alpha and beta chains were unpaired, from unsorted whole-blood bulk RNA. Whole-study findings and limits: Private and CD4 specificities were missed by VDJdb matching, which favored anti-spike CD8 responses.

This clonotype was recorded at least ten times. The antigen remains undetermined. Individual cDNA molecules received unique molecular identifiers. TCRdb redid the calling of the 5' RACE reads with MiXCR, one entry per CDR3 protein. This sample carries tens of thousands of distinct CDR3 sequences, 10% to 15% of them seen once, and the ten largest clones take 1.3% to 1.5%. The sequences come from whole blood, collected at baseline. The sequence was collected from an adult who was a healthcare worker with PCR-confirmed SARS-CoV-2 infection or an uninfected control (not recorded which).

The CDR3 region has the DNA TGTGCCTGGGGTTGGGGCGGGGAGCTGTTTTTT. Encoded protein: CAWGWGGELFF. The chain combines TRBV30 with TRBJ2-2; D uncertain. This CDR3 has 11 amino acids. Trimming shortened V by 5 bases and J by 7 bases, and 8 bases separated the two germline ends. CDR1 GTSNPN and CDR2 SVGIG come from the germline V gene (reference sequence).